The following is a T cell receptor (beta chain) sequence with its context. Its matching antigen is unknown. This specimen belongs to a study of PD-1 blockade in classical Hodgkin lymphoma. As for the study in general: Each patient was given nivolumab 3 mg/kg through a vein every 2 weeks.

Germline V gene lookup returns CDR1 SNHLY and CDR2 FYNNEI. The CDR3 has 16 amino acids. Deletions cut 4 bases from V and 2 bases from J, with 16 bases between. Produced via immunoSEQ multiplex PCR; TCRdb's table is partial and in-frame only. Of 20,000 to 25,000 clones in the sample, 60% to 80% are singletons; the top ten hold roughly 19%. Overall study results and limits: Reported findings placed baseline TCR diversity lower in newly diagnosed patients (compared with healthy donors). Nothing has yet pinned down what causes the repertoire differences, possibly disease activity or prior therapy.

Time point meaning: cycle 4 day 1 (C4D1), after five to seven weeks of nivolumab. All patients relapsed after autologous stem cell transplantation, and brentuximab vedotin exposure varied. This chain joins TRBV2 and TRBJ2-3, with D possibly TRBD2 on 7 matching bases. The sample was peripheral blood mononuclear cells (PBMCs), taken before the fourth cycle of nivolumab. The clonotype was recovered from a human donor with classical Hodgkin lymphoma. DNA of the CDR3: TGTGCCAGCAGTGTTTCGGGGGGCCGTGACACAGATACGCAGTATTTT. Translation: CASSVSGGRDTDTQYF.